One sample yielded the 13 T cell receptor beta chains listed below, sequenced in a study of cytotoxic CD8 clonotypes in ibrutinib-treated CLL. Sequencing was performed with immunoSEQ multiplex PCR; in TCRdb, only in-frame clones are kept and a portion is missing. The sample lists approximately 100,000 clones; 78% were seen once. The specimen was PBMCs, collected after 12 months of ibrutinib treatment. The receptor set was obtained from a human donor with chronic lymphocytic leukemia.

This clone appeared a single time. V usage is TRBV4-2 and J usage is TRBJ1-1; TRBD1 matches 8 bases. The length of the CDR3 is 18 residues. V was pared by 4 bases and J by 1 base, with 14 bases of the junction left unmatched. The germline V gene encodes CDR1 LGHNA and CDR2 YNFKEQ. The CDR3 here is CASSLSDSPGTGNTEAFF. CDR3 sequence (DNA): TGTGCCAGCAGCCTCTCCGATTCACCCGGGACAGGGAACACTGAAGCTTTCTTT.

This clone was counted between two and nine times. The V call is TRBV27, the J call TRBJ2-7; 9 bases are a match to TRBD1. Trimming at V came to 6 bases and at J to 2 bases, leaving 8 bases not matched to a gene. The CDR3 covers 15 residues. CDR1 is MNHEY and CDR2 is SMNVEV in the germline V gene (reference sequence). The CDR3 sequence: CASRPLDRGTYEQYF. As DNA, the CDR3 is TGTGCCAGCAGGCCGTTGGACAGGGGCACCTACGAGCAGTACTTC.

This clone appeared once. The chain uses TRBV6-1 and TRBJ2-4; D is uncertain. The length of the CDR3 is 12 residues. The V gene's germline CDR1 is MNHNS and CDR2 SASEGT. The germline V and J ends were trimmed by 3 bases and 1 base, with 1 base remaining between them. The CDR3 DNA reads TGTGCCAGCAGTGAGGCCAAAAACATTCAGTACTTC. Protein: CASSEAKNIQYF.

By share of the sample, this clone is medium-sized (0.01 to 0.1%). The rearrangement uses TRBV5-1 and TRBJ2-7, with D tentatively TRBD1 (6 bases). There are 13 residues in the CDR3. Germline V gives CDR1 SGHRS, CDR2 YFSETQ. Trimming took off 4 bases at V and 2 bases at J, with 10 bases between the two ends. CDR3 DNA: TGCGCCAGCAGCCTGGACAGTACCTACGAGCAGTACTTC. Its translation is CASSLDSTYEQYF.

In regard to this clone: Other DNA sequences in the sample encode the same CDR3. The J gene is TRBJ1-1, the V gene TRBV18, with D possibly matching TRBD1 (5 bases). The V end lost 6 bases, the J end lost 4 bases, and 9 bases lay between the germline ends. Germline loops: CDR1 KGHSH, CDR2 LQKENI. The CDR3 has 12 residues. CDR3 protein: CASSPQGTEAFF. CDR3 nucleotide sequence: TGTGCCAGCTCCCCCCAGGGCACTGAAGCTTTCTTT.

This chain uses TRBV7-2 with TRBJ1-1; no clear D. The CDR3 covers 13 residues. Per germline, CDR1 SGHTA and CDR2 FQGNSA. Trimming took off 3 bases at V and 1 base at J, with 6 bases between the two ends. CDR3 residues: CASSFKRNTEAFF. CDR3 bases: TGTGCCAGCAGCTTCAAAAGGAACACTGAAGCTTTCTTT.

V and J are TRBV28 and TRBJ1-2, with unresolved D. Germline V gene sequence: CDR1 MDHEN, CDR2 SYDVKM. V was pared by 8 bases and J by 8 bases, with 21 bases between. This CDR3 contains 14 residues. The CDR3 protein is CASRGQRDQWGYTF. The CDR3 DNA reads TGTGCCAGCCGAGGTCAGAGGGATCAATGGGGCTACACCTTC.

CDR3 sequence: CASSQDPGLDTGELFF. The DNA of the CDR3 is TGCGCCAGCAGCCAAGATCCGGGGTTGGACACCGGGGAGCTGTTTTTT. The rearrangement joins TRBV4-1 to TRBJ2-2, with a possible D match to TRBD2 (5 bases). Between the trimmed V and J ends, which lost 0 bases and 3 bases, there was a span of 11 bases. This CDR3 region has 16 residues. Looked up from germline, CDR1 is MGHRA and CDR2 is YSYEKL.

The rearrangement links TRBV29-1 to TRBJ2-7; 12 positions match TRBD2. J was trimmed by 3 bases and V by 3 bases; bases with no gene match: 6. Germline values: CDR1 SQVTM, CDR2 ANQGSEA. CDR3 length: 15 residues. The CDR3: CSVELLAGGVYEQYF. The CDR3 nucleotides read TGCAGCGTTGAGTTACTAGCGGGGGGCGTCTACGAGCAGTACTTC.

The chain carries TRBV19 and TRBJ1-1; no firm D call. The CDR3 sequence is 15 residues long. Trimming stripped 5 bases from V and 1 base from J, with 14 bases between. In germline, CDR1 is LNHDA, CDR2 SQIVND (reference sequence). In nucleotides, the CDR3 is TGTGCCAGTAGTCGGGATCCGAGAGAGAACACTGAAGCTTTCTTT. Encoded protein: CASSRDPRENTEAFF.

The V call is TRBV6-6, the J call TRBJ2-6; D perhaps matches TRBD1 (6 bases). Trimming left V 4 bases short and J 0 bases short, with 10 bases between. CDR3 length: 16 amino acids. The germline gives CDR1 MNHNY, CDR2 SVGAGI (reference sequence). The CDR3 sequence is CASSSADSSGANVLTF. CDR3 DNA sequence: TGTGCCAGCAGTTCCGCGGACAGCTCTGGGGCCAACGTCCTGACTTTC.

The chain joins TRBV19 to TRBJ2-7; possibly TRBD1 for D (6 bases). The CDR3 length is 15 residues. V was shortened by 3 bases and J by 4 bases, with 16 bases between the two germline ends. Germline CDR1 LNHDA, CDR2 SQIVND (reference sequence). The CDR3 DNA reads as TGTGCCAGTAGTATCGGCACACAGGGTTTTTACGAGCAGTACTTC. Residues: CASSIGTQGFYEQYF.

This chain joins TRBV5-1 and TRBJ1-2; D perhaps matches TRBD1 (6 bases). Germline CDR1 is SGHRS and CDR2 is YFSETQ. The CDR3 has 15 residues. The germline V and J ends were trimmed by 3 bases and 6 bases, with 18 bases remaining between them. Written as DNA, the CDR3 is TGCGCCAGCAGCTCCGGTTCCGGGGGCGTGGATGGCTACACCTTC. This encodes CASSSGSGGVDGYTF.